The 16 T cell receptor beta chains listed next were all sequenced from one sample in a study of blood T cells in healthy people across ages. Sample-barcoded 5' priming and a J-beta primer mix drove a second PCR of about 6 to 12 cycles. In TCRdb, the 5' RACE reads were re-called with MiXCR into one record per CDR3 protein. The profile covers under 800,000 distinct CDR3 sequences, with roughly 21% appearing a single time and 3.5% to 4% taken by the ten largest. The source material was blood. The receptors derive from a man between 65 and 80 years old in good health.

This chain uses TRBV18 with TRBJ2-7, with 10 bases aligning to TRBD1. Trimming cost V 5 bases and J 5 bases; bases outside gene matches: 6. CDR1 KGHSH and CDR2 LQKENI come from the germline V gene. The CDR3 is 14 residues long. This chain's CDR3 is CASSAGTGVHEQYF. The CDR3 DNA is TGTGCCAGCTCAGCCGGGACAGGGGTTCACGAGCAGTACTTC.

The chain joins TRBV6-2 or TRBV6-3 to TRBJ2-5; the D gene is possibly TRBD1 (6 bases). The CDR3 is made up of 12 amino acids. Germline V gene sequence: CDR1 MNHEY, CDR2 SVGEGT. Trimming removed 6 bases at V and 3 bases at J, with 8 bases between. This chain's CDR3 is CASSRTEETQYF. For the CDR3, the DNA is TGTGCCAGCAGCAGGACAGAAGAGACCCAGTACTTC.

This clonotype came up a few times. The chain couples TRBV6-2 or TRBV6-3 to TRBJ2-1; 11 bases map to TRBD2. The CDR3 is 17 residues long. The J segment lost 5 bases and the V segment lost 2 bases, leaving 8 bases of the junction unmatched. CDR1 and CDR2 (germline): MNHEY, SVGEGT. The chain's CDR3 is CASSYGLAGGSHNEQFF. The DNA for the CDR3 is TGTGCCAGCAGTTACGGGCTAGCGGGAGGATCCCACAATGAGCAGTTCTTC.

Only one count was recorded for this clonotype. V and J are TRBV20-1 and TRBJ2-1; 12 bases agree with TRBD2. The assigned J gene may be wrong: the sequence end matches TRBJ2-7 better. CDR1 is DFQATT, CDR2 SNEGSKA, per germline (reference sequence). This CDR3 region has 13 residues. CDR3 DNA sequence: TGCAGTGCTACACGACTAGCGGGAGCCCCGCAGTACTTC. Its translation is CSATRLAGAPQYF.

This rearrangement joins TRBV20-1 to TRBJ2-1, with D possibly matching TRBD2 (6 bases). Per germline, CDR1 DFQATT and CDR2 SNEGSKA (reference sequence). V was shortened by 0 bases and J by 8 bases, with 14 bases between the two germline ends. This CDR3 comprises 14 residues. The CDR3 loop is CSARDRTNHDEQFF. The CDR3 DNA is TGCAGTGCTAGAGATAGGACTAACCACGATGAGCAGTTCTTC.

The chain links TRBV20-1 to TRBJ2-3; 11 bases match TRBD2. V was clipped by 0 bases and J by 0 bases; unmatched bases: 5. Germline CDR1 is DFQATT and CDR2 is SNEGSKA (reference sequence). This CDR3 is built from 17 residues. The CDR3 loop reads CSARDVGLAASTDTQYF. The CDR3 DNA is TGCAGTGCTAGAGATGTGGGACTAGCGGCTAGCACAGATACGCAGTATTTT.

This chain joins TRBV28 and TRBJ1-2, with D perhaps matching TRBD1 (6 bases). The CDR3 sequence is 18 residues long. Germline CDR1 MDHEN, CDR2 SYDVKM. V gave up 7 bases and J gave up 4 bases, with 28 bases separating them. For the CDR3, the DNA is TGTGCCAGCACCGTAAGGGGGTGGGACACGAATCTCGTCTATGGCTACACCTTC. Amino acids: CASTVRGWDTNLVYGYTF.

In this sample, this clonotype turned up a few times. The chain couples TRBV5-6 to TRBJ2-1, with 12 bases aligning to TRBD2. This CDR3 region has 17 residues. Germline CDR1 reads SGHDT; CDR2 reads YYEEEE. Trimming took 4 bases from V and 4 from J; bases not matched to a gene: 9. For the CDR3, the DNA is TGTGCCAGCAGCATCCCATCTAGCGGGAGGGAATACAATGAGCAGTTCTTC. Translating gives CASSIPSSGREYNEQFF.

The chain links TRBV6-1 to TRBJ2-1; D unresolved. CDR3 size: 13 residues. Germline V gene lookup returns CDR1 MNHNS and CDR2 SASEGT. The V and J ends lost 3 bases and 7 bases respectively, with 10 bases between them. The CDR3 coding sequence is TGTGCCAGCAGTGATTCGTTCCTTAATGAGCAGTTCTTC. Its translation: CASSDSFLNEQFF.

The chain couples TRBV5-6 to TRBJ2-7, with 14 nucleotides matching TRBD2. The germline CDR1 and CDR2 sequences are SGHDT and YYEEEE. The J segment lost 3 bases and the V segment lost 3 bases, leaving 11 bases of the junction unmatched. This CDR3 is 18 amino acids long. The CDR3 loop is CASSSVIGTSGSVYEQYF. CDR3 DNA: TGTGCCAGCAGCTCCGTAATTGGGACTAGCGGGAGTGTCTACGAGCAGTACTTC.

CDR3 in amino acids: CASSLWGTGSETQYF. The CDR3 DNA sequence: TGCGCCAGCAGCTTGTGGGGGACAGGTTCAGAGACCCAGTACTTC. The chain has TRBV5-1 and TRBJ2-5, with TRBD1 matching over 8 bases. Per the germline V gene, CDR1 is SGHRS and CDR2 is YFSETQ. The CDR3 runs 15 residues. The trim removed 1 base at V and 4 bases at J, leaving 6 bases unmatched.

DNA for the CDR3: TGCAGCGTTGGTGGTCTGGGGGGCACCGGGGAGCTGTTTTTT. Translating gives CSVGGLGGTGELFF. The rearrangement links TRBV29-1 to TRBJ2-2; a weak D match, TRBD2 (6 bases). Trimming shortened V by 4 bases and J by 4 bases, and 13 bases separated the two germline ends. CDR1 SQVTM and CDR2 ANQGSEA come from the germline V gene. The CDR3 spans 14 residues.

J is TRBJ2-1 and V is TRBV20-1; 7 bases are shared with TRBD2. V lost 3 bases, J lost 3 bases, and 8 bases stayed unmatched. The CDR3 has 15 residues. Germline V gene lookup returns CDR1 DFQATT and CDR2 SNEGSKA (reference sequence). The CDR3 sequence: CSASGAGADYNEQFF. In nucleotides, the CDR3 is TGCAGTGCTAGTGGGGCGGGAGCGGACTACAATGAGCAGTTCTTC.

This clonotype was seen at least ten times. The chain recombines TRBV24-1 with TRBJ2-5; a possible D gene is TRBD1 (6 bases). V was shortened by 1 base and J by 3 bases, with 8 bases between the two germline ends. Germline V gene sequence: CDR1 KGHDR, CDR2 SFDVKD. This CDR3 contains 14 residues. The CDR3 reads CATSDFKGEETQYF. The CDR3 nucleotides are TGTGCCACCAGTGATTTTAAGGGGGAAGAGACCCAGTACTTC.

This clonotype appeared a few times. The chain couples TRBV12-3 or TRBV12-4 to TRBJ2-7, with D possibly matching TRBD2 (5 bases). Between the trimmed V and J ends, which lost 6 bases and 2 bases, there was a span of 14 bases. CDR3 length: 14 amino acids. The CDR3 here is CASSPNGNPYEQYF. The CDR3, as DNA: TGTGCCAGCAGCCCCAACGGGAACCCCTACGAGCAGTACTTC.

This clonotype has a handful of counts. This chain uses TRBV3-1 with TRBJ2-7; D is undetermined. The CDR3 length is 14 residues. The V end was cut by 1 base, the J end by 0 bases, with 7 bases between. Germline CDR1 is LGHDT and CDR2 is YNNKEL (reference sequence). As DNA, the CDR3 is TGTGCCAGCAGCCAAGCCGGGTACTCCTACGAGCAGTACTTC. Translation gives CASSQAGYSYEQYF.